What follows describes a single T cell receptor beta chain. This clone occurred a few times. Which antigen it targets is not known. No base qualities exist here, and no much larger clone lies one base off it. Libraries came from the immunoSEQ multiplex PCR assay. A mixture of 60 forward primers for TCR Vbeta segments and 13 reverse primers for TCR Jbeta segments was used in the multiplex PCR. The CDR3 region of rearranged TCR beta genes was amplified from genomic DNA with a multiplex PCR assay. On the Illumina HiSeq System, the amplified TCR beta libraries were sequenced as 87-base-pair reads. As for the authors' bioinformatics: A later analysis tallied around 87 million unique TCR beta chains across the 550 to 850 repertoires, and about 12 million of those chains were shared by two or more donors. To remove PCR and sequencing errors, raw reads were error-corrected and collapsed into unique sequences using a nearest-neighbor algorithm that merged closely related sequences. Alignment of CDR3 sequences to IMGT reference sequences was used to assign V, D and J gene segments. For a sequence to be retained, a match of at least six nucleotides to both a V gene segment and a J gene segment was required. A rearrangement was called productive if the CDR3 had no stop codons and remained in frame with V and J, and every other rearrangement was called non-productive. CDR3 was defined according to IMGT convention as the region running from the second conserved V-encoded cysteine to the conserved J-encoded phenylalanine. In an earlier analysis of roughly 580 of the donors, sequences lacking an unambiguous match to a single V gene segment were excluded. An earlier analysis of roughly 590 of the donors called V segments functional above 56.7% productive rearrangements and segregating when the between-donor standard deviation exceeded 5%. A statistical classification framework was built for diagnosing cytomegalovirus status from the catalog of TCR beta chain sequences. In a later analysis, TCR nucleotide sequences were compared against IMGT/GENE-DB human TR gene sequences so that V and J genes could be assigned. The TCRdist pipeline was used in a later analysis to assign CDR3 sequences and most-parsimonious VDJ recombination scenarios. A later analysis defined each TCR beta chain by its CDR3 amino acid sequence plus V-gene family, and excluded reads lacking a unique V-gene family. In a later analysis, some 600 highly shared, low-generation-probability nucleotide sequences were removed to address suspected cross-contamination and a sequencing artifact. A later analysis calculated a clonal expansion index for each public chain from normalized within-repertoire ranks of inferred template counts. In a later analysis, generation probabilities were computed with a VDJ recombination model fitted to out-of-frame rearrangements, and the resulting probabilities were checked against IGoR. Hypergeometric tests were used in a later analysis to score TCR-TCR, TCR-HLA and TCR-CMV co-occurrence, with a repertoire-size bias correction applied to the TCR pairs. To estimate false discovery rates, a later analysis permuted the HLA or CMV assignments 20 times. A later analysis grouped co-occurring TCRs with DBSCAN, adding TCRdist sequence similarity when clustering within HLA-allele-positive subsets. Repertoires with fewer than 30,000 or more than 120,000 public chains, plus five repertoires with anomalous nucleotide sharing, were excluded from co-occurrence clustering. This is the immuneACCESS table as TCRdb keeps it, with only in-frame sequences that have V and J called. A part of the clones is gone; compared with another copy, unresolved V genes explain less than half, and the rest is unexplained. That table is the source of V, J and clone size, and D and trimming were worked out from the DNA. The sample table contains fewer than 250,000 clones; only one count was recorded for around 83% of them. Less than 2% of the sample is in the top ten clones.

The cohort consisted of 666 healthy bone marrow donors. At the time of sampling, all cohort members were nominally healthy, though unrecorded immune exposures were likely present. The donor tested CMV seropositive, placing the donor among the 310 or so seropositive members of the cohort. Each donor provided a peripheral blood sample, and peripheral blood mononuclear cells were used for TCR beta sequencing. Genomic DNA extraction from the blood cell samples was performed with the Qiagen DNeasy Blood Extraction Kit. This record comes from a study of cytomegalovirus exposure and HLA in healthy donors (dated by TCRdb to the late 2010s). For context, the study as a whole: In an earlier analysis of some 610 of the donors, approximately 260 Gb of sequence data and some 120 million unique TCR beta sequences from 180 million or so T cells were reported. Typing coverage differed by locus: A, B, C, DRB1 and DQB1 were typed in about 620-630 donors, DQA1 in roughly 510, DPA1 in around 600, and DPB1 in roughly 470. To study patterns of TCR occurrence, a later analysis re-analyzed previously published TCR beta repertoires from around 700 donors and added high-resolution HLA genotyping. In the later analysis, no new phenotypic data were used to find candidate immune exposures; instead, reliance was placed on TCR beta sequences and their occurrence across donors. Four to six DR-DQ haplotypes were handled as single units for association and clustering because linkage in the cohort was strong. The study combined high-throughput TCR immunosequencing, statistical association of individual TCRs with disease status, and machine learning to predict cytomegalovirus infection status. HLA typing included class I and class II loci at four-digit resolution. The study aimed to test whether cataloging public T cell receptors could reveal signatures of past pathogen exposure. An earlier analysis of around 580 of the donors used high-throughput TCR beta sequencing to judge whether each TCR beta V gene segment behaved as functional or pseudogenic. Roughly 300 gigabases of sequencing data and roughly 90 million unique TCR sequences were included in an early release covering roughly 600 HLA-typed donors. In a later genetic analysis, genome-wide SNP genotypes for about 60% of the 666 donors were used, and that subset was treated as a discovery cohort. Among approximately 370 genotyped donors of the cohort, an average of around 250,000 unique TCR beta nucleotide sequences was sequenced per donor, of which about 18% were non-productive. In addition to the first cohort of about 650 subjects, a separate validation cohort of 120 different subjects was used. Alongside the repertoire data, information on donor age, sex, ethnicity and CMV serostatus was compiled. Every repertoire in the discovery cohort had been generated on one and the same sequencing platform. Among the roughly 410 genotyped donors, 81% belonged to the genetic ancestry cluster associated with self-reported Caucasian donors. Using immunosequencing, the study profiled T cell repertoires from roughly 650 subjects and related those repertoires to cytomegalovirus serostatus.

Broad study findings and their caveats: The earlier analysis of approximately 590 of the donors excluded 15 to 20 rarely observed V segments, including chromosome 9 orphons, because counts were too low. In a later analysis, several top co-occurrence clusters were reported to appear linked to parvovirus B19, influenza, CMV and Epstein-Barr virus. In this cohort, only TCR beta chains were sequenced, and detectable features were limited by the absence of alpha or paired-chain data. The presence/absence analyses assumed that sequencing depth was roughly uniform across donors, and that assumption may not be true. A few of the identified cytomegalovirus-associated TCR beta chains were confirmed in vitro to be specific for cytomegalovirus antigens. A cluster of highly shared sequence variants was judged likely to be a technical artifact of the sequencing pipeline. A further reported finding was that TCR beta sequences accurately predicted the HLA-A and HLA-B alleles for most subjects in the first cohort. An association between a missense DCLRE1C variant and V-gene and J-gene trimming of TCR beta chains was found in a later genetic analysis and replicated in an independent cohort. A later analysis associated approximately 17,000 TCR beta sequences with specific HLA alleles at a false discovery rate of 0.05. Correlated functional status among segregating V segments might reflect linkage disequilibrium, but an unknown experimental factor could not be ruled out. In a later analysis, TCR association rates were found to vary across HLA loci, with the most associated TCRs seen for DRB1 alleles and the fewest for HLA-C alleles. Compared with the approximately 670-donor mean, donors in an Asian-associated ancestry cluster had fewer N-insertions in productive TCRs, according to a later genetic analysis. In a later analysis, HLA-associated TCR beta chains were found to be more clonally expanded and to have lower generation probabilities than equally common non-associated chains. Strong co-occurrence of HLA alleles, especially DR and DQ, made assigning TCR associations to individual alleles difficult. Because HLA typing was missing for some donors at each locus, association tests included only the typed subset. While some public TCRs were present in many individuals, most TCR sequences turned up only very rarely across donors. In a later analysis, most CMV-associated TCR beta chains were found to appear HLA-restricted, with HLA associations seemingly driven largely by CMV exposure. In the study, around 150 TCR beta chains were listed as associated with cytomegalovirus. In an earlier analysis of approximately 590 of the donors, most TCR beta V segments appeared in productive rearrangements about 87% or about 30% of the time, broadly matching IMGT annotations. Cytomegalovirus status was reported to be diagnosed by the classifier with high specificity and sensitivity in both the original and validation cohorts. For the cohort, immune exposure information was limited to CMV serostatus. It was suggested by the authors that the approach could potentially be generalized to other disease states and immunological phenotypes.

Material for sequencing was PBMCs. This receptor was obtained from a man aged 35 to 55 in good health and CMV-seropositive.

The sequenced DNA is TGTGCCAGCAGCTTGGGACATCCGAACACCGGGGAGCTGTTTTTT. Translated, it gives CASSLGHPNTGELFF. The chain uses TRBV11-2 and TRBJ2-2; TRBD1 is a possible D gene, resting on 6 matching bases. V drops 3 bases and J drops 0 bases, leaving 8 bases in between. Per the germline V gene, SGHAT is the CDR1 and FQNNGV is the CDR2. Its CDR3 holds 15 amino acids, cysteine through phenylalanine. CDR3 DNA is the only sequence kept; it has 45 bases, read in frame from the first base.